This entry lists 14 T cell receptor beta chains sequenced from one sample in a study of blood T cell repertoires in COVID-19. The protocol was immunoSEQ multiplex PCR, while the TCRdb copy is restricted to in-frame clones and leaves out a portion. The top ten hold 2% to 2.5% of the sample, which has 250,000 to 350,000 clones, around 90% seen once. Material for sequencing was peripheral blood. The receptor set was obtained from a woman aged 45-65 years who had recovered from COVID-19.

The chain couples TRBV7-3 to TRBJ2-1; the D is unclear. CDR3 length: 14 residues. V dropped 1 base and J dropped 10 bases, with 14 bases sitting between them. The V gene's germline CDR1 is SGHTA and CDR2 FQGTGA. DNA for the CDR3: TGTGCCAGCAGCTTAATGGGCAGTAACTCGGAGCAGTTCTTC. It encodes CASSLMGSNSEQFF.

The CDR3 region is CASSLITGTGITSPLHF. The CDR3 nucleotides read TGTGCCAGCAGCCTTATTACCGGGACAGGGATTACTTCACCCCTCCACTTT. The chain links TRBV27 to TRBJ1-6; 9 bases align to TRBD1. CDR3 length: 17 residues. The V segment lost 6 bases and the J segment 9 bases; nucleotides outside the gene matches: 15. Germline CDR1 is MNHEY and CDR2 is SMNVEV (reference sequence).

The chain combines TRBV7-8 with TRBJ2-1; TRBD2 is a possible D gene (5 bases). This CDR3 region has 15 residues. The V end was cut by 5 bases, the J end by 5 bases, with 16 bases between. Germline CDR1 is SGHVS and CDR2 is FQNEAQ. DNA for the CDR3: TGTGCCAGCAGCCTCGCCGCGGGCCTACACAATGAGCAGTTCTTC. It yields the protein CASSLAAGLHNEQFF.

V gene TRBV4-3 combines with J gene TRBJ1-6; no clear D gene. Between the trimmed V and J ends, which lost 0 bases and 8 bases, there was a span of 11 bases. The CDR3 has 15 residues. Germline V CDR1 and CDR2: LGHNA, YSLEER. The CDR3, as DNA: TGCGCCAGCAGCCAAGAGGCAGGTTCTGATTCACCCCTCCACTTT. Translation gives CASSQEAGSDSPLHF.

As DNA, the CDR3 is TGTGCCAGCAGCTTCCCCCGACAGGGTAGAAACTATGGCTACACCTTC. Translation: CASSFPRQGRNYGYTF. The genes are TRBV7-2 and TRBJ1-2; 7 nucleotides agree with TRBD1. Germline loops: CDR1 SGHTA, CDR2 FQGNSA. This CDR3 comprises 16 residues. V shed 3 bases, J shed 2 bases, and the junction held 9 bases outside the gene matches.

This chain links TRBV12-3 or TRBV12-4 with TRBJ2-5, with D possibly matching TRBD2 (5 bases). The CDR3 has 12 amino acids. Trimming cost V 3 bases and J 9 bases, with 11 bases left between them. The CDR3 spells CASSFTRDSQYF. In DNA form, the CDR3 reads TGTGCCAGCAGTTTCACTAGAGACTCCCAGTACTTC.

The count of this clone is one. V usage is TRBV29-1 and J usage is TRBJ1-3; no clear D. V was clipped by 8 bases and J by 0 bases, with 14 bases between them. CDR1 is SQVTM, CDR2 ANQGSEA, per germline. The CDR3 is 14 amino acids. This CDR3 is CSIRGSSSGNTIYF. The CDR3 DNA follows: TGCAGCATTCGGGGTTCCAGCTCTGGAAACACCATATATTTT.

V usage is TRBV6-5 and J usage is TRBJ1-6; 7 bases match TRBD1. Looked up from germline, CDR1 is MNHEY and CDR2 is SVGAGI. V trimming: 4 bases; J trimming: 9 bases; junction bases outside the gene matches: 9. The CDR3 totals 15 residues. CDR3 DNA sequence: TGTGCCAGCAGTTCGGACAGGCCCCGGTTTTCACCCCTCCACTTT. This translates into CASSSDRPRFSPLHF.

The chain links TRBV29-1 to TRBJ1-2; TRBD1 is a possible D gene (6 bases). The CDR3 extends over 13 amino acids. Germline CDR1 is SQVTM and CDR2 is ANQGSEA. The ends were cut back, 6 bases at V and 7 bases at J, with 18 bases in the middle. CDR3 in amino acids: CSVLGQKSSGYTF. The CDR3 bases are TGCAGCGTCTTGGGACAAAAGTCGTCTGGCTACACCTTC.

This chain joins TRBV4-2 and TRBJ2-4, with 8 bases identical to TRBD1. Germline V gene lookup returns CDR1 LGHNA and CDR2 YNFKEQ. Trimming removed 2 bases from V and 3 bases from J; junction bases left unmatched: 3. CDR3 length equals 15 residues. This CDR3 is CASSQRTGLKNIQYF. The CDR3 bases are TGTGCCAGCAGCCAACGGACAGGGCTCAAAAACATTCAGTACTTC.

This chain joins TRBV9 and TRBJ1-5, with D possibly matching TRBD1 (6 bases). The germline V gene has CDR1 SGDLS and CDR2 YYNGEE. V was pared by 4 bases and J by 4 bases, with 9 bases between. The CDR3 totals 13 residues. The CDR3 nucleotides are TGTGCCAGCAGCTCAGGACAGAATCAGCCCCAGCATTTT. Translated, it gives CASSSGQNQPQHF.

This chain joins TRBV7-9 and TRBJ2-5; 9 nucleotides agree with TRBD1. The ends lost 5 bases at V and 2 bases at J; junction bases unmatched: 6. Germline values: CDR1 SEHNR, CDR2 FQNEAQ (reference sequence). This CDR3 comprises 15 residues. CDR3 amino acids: CASSPGQGNQETQYF. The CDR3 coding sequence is TGTGCCAGCAGCCCGGGACAGGGAAATCAAGAGACCCAGTACTTC.

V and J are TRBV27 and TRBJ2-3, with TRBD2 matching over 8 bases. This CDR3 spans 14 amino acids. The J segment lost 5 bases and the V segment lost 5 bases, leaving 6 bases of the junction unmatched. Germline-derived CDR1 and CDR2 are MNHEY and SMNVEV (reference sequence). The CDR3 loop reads CASSLQRGIDTQYF. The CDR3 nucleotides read TGTGCCAGCAGTCTGCAGCGGGGGATAGATACGCAGTATTTT.

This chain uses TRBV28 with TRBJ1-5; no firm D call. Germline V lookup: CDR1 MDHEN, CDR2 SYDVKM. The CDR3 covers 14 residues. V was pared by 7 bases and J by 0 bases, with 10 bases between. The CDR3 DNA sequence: TGTGCCAGCATTTCAGGTTATAGCAATCAGCCCCAGCATTTT. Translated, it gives CASISGYSNQPQHF. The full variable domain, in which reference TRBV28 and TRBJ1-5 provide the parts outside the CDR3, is DVKVTQSSRYLVKRTGEKVFLECVQDMDHENMFWYRQDPGLGLRLIYFSYDVKMKEKGDIPEGYSVSREKKERFSLILESASTNQTSMYLCASISGYSNQPQHFGDGTRLSIL.